The 30 T cell receptor beta chains given below trace back to one sample, sequenced in a study of Ad26.COV2.S vaccination and SARS-CoV-2 variants. Generated by immunoSEQ multiplex PCR, the TCRdb table keeps only in-frame clones and is missing some. Here the sample spans hundreds of thousands of clones, roughly 84% being singletons. Treatment given: 15 to 20 received Ad26.COV2.S at low or high dose, single or two shots; several received placebo; per-sample allocation not given. The investigators took samples on day 63 after the first vaccine or placebo injection. This specimen consisted of peripheral blood, obtained in a trial of Ad26.COV2.S vaccine versus placebo. The receptors were gathered from a person between 18 and 65 years old who received the Ad26.COV2.S COVID-19 vaccine or a placebo.

This clone was counted between two and nine times. The chain combines TRBV25-1 with TRBJ1-1; 10 bases map to TRBD1. Germline-derived CDR1 and CDR2 are MGHDK and SYGVNS. V gave up 8 bases and J gave up 5 bases; unmatched junction bases: 11. CDR3 size: 15 residues. The CDR3 region is CASGSGTGEATEAFF. The CDR3 DNA sequence: TGTGCCAGCGGCTCCGGGACAGGGGAGGCGACTGAAGCTTTCTTT.

This clone was seen just once. The rearrangement uses TRBV11-2 and TRBJ2-1; a weak D match, TRBD2 (6 bases). The V and J ends lost 9 bases and 0 bases respectively, with 24 bases between them. Looked up from germline, CDR1 is SGHAT and CDR2 is FQNNGV. The CDR3 is 18 amino acids. CDR3 residues: CASGRERSGRSSYNEQFF. CDR3 DNA sequence: TGTGCCAGTGGCCGGGAGCGGAGCGGGCGGAGCTCCTACAATGAGCAGTTCTTC. Together with reference TRBV11-2 and TRBJ2-1, the CDR3 gives the full variable domain: EAGVAQSPRYKIIEKRQSVAFWCNPISGHATLYWYQQILGQGPKLLIQFQNNGVVDDSQLPKDRFSAERLKGVDSTLKIQPAKLEDSAVYLCASGRERSGRSSYNEQFFGPGTRLTVL.

V and J are TRBV14 and TRBJ2-7, with D possibly called TRBD1 or TRBD2 (5 bases each). V dropped 2 bases and J dropped 6 bases, with 23 bases sitting between them. CDR1 SGHDN and CDR2 FVKESK come from the germline V gene. The CDR3 runs to 17 residues. CDR3 region: CASSQPGTVGSLSEQYF. For the CDR3, the DNA is TGTGCCAGCAGCCAACCCGGGACGGTAGGGTCTCTGAGCGAGCAGTACTTC.

V is TRBV29-1 and J is TRBJ2-3; 11 bases are a match to TRBD2. The length of the CDR3 is 16 residues. Germline-derived CDR1 and CDR2 are SQVTM and ANQGSEA. Trimming cost V 8 bases and J 1 base; bases outside gene matches: 11. As DNA, the CDR3 is TGCAGCTCAAGTGGGCTAGCGGGGGGCCGCACAGATACGCAGTATTTT. It specifies CSSSGLAGGRTDTQYF.

This clone has just a few counts. This chain joins TRBV5-4 and TRBJ2-7; the D call may be TRBD1 or TRBD2 (5 bases each). Germline CDR1 SGHNT, CDR2 YYREEE (reference sequence). V shed 4 bases and J shed 5 bases, with 13 bases lying between them. This CDR3 is 13 amino acids long. CDR3 loop: CASSPGLGDEQYF. The CDR3 nucleotides are TGTGCCAGCAGCCCGGGTCTGGGGGACGAGCAGTACTTC.

This sequence joins TRBV27 and TRBJ1-6, with D perhaps TRBD1 (5 bases). The germline V and J ends were trimmed by 3 bases and 0 bases, with 12 bases remaining between them. The CDR3 has 17 amino acids. Germline V gene lookup returns CDR1 MNHEY and CDR2 SMNVEV (reference sequence). CDR3 loop: CASSLAGPLSYNSPLHF. The CDR3 DNA reads as TGTGCCAGCAGTTTGGCGGGGCCCCTCTCCTATAATTCACCCCTCCACTTT.

The gene calls are TRBV30 and TRBJ1-4, with D possibly being TRBD1 (5 bases). Germline V CDR1 and CDR2: GTSNPN, SVGIG (reference sequence). This CDR3 is 12 amino acids long. Trimming left V 7 bases short and J 7 bases short, with 13 bases between. The CDR3 nucleotides read TGTGCCTACGGGACTCTGAGTGAAAAACTGTTTTTT. Protein: CAYGTLSEKLFF.

This clone was recorded a few times. V usage is TRBV6-6 and J usage is TRBJ1-1; the D is unclear. Germline loops: CDR1 MNHNY, CDR2 SVGAGI (reference sequence). Trimming left V 4 bases short and J 0 bases short, with 9 bases between. The CDR3 length is 14 residues. CDR3: CASSSLTVNTEAFF. DNA for the CDR3: TGTGCCAGCAGTTCCCTAACAGTGAACACTGAAGCTTTCTTT.

The rearrangement uses TRBV5-4 and TRBJ1-3; D remains ambiguous. The CDR3 runs to 15 residues. The V gene's germline CDR1 is SGHNT and CDR2 YYREEE (reference sequence). V was shortened by 0 bases and J by 0 bases, with 7 bases between the two germline ends. The CDR3 here is CASSLGVGSGNTIYF. The CDR3 bases are TGTGCCAGCAGCTTGGGTGTGGGCTCTGGAAACACCATATATTTT.

The gene calls are TRBV30 and TRBJ1-5, with D possibly matching TRBD1 (5 bases). The ends were cut back, 0 bases at V and 6 bases at J, with 9 bases in the middle. Germline CDR1 is GTSNPN and CDR2 is SVGIG (reference sequence). CDR3 length equals 13 residues. CDR3 coding DNA: TGTGCCTGGAGTGTAGAGAGGGGTCAGCCCCAGCATTTT. It yields the protein CAWSVERGQPQHF. The variable domain in full, with the rest retrieved from reference TRBV30 and TRBJ1-5, is SQTIHQWPATLVQPVGSPLSLECTVEGTSNPNLYWYRQAAGRGLQLLFYSVGIGQISSEVPQNLSASRPQDRQFILSSKKLLLSDSGFYLCAWSVERGQPQHFGDGTRLSIL.

This sequence joins TRBV25-1 and TRBJ1-1, with D perhaps TRBD1 (6 bases). Germline-derived CDR1 and CDR2 are MGHDK and SYGVNS. The V end was cut by 3 bases, the J end by 9 bases, with 14 bases between. The CDR3 runs 13 residues. CDR3: CASSDYRATQAFF. In DNA form, the CDR3 reads TGTGCCAGCAGTGATTACAGGGCCACCCAAGCTTTCTTT.

The chain combines TRBV4-2 with TRBJ2-7, with no clear D. From germline, CDR1 is LGHNA and CDR2 YNFKEQ. With 1 base removed from V and 0 bases from J, the gap between germline ends came to 13 bases. The CDR3 is 16 amino acids. CDR3 nucleotides: TGTGCCAGCAGCCAAGTATCCGGCGGAAGCTCCTACGAGCAGTACTTC. The encoded protein is CASSQVSGGSSYEQYF.

This sequence joins TRBV5-1 and TRBJ1-2; TRBD1 might be the D (5 bases). The CDR3 sequence is 14 residues long. The germline CDR1 and CDR2 sequences are SGHRS and YFSETQ. The ends were cut back, 4 bases at V and 1 base at J, with 11 bases in the middle. The CDR3 sequence is CASSKDTFNYGYTF. For the CDR3, the DNA is TGCGCCAGCAGCAAGGACACCTTTAACTATGGCTACACCTTC.

The gene calls are TRBV2 and TRBJ2-2; TRBD1 or TRBD2 may be the D gene (5 bases each). V was pared by 7 bases and J by 7 bases, with 28 bases between. The CDR3 spans 18 residues. Germline CDR1 and CDR2: SNHLY and FYNNEI. CDR3 in amino acids: CASTGTSLSGSSSGELFF. CDR3 bases: TGTGCCAGCACCGGTACCAGTTTGTCAGGGAGCTCTAGCGGGGAGCTGTTTTTT.

This sequence joins TRBV15 and TRBJ2-1; a weak D match, TRBD2 (5 bases). Germline V CDR1 and CDR2: LNHNV, YYDKDF (reference sequence). The V gene lost 2 bases and the J gene lost 7 bases, with 18 bases spanning the gap. CDR3 length: 16 amino acids. CDR3 residues: CATSRRPSRPTNEQFF. Written as DNA, the CDR3 is TGTGCCACCAGCAGAAGGCCTAGCCGCCCTACGAATGAGCAGTTCTTC.

The chain combines TRBV27 with TRBJ1-1; TRBD1 might be the D (6 bases). Trimming shortened V by 7 bases and J by 1 base, and 13 bases separated the two germline ends. CDR3 length: 14 residues. The germline V gene encodes CDR1 MNHEY and CDR2 SMNVEV (reference sequence). The CDR3 nucleotides read TGTGCCAGCAAAGCGGGACAATCGAACACTGAAGCTTTCTTT. Protein: CASKAGQSNTEAFF.

The V and J genes are TRBV13 and TRBJ2-6; no reliable D call. Looked up from germline, CDR1 is PRHDT and CDR2 is FYEKMQ (reference sequence). V was cut by 0 bases and J by 0 bases, with 3 bases left in between. This CDR3 region has 15 residues. CDR3 loop: CASSLGLSGANVLTF. CDR3 DNA sequence: TGTGCCAGCAGCTTAGGACTCTCTGGGGCCAACGTCCTGACTTTC.

The chain links TRBV19 to TRBJ2-3, with no clear D. This CDR3 contains 13 residues. Germline loops: CDR1 LNHDA, CDR2 SQIVND (reference sequence). V was shortened by 3 bases and J by 4 bases, with 8 bases between the two germline ends. The CDR3 spells CASSIQNPDTQYF. CDR3 coding DNA: TGTGCCAGTAGTATCCAGAATCCAGATACGCAGTATTTT.

The V gene is TRBV7-2, the J gene TRBJ2-3, with TRBD2 matching 7 bases. The CDR3 consists of 11 residues. The germline gives CDR1 SGHTA, CDR2 FQGNSA. With V trimmed by 10 bases and J by 4 bases, 2 bases remained unmatched. In nucleotides, the CDR3 is TGTGCCACCCGGGAGGCAGATACGCAGTATTTT. Protein sequence: CATREADTQYF.

The chain joins TRBV5-1 to TRBJ1-6; D is perhaps TRBD1 (6 bases). V gave up 0 bases and J gave up 3 bases, with 13 bases separating them. The CDR3 runs to 17 residues. CDR1 is SGHRS, CDR2 YFSETQ, per germline. The CDR3 is CASSLGDTGLYNSPLHF. The CDR3 DNA follows: TGCGCCAGCAGCTTGGGGGACACCGGCCTCTATAATTCACCCCTCCACTTT. The whole variable domain, remainder taken from reference TRBV5-1 and TRBJ1-6, is KAGVTQTPRYLIKTRGQQVTLSCSPISGHRSVSWYQQTPGQGLQFLFEYFSETQRNKGNFPGRFSGRQFSNSRSEMNVSTLELGDSALYLCASSLGDTGLYNSPLHFGNGTRLTVT.

V usage is TRBV6-6 and J usage is TRBJ1-4; TRBD1 matches at 7 bases. Germline V gene lookup returns CDR1 MNHNY and CDR2 SVGAGI (reference sequence). V trimming: 2 bases; J trimming: 12 bases; junction bases outside the gene matches: 9. The CDR3 loop spans 14 amino acids. CDR3 sequence: CASSYIDRARELFF. The CDR3 region has the DNA TGTGCCAGCAGTTACATAGACAGGGCGCGAGAACTGTTTTTT.

This rearrangement joins TRBV9 to TRBJ1-6, with a weak D call TRBD1 (5 bases). This CDR3 is 13 amino acids long. Germline CDR1 is SGDLS and CDR2 is YYNGEE. V lost 3 bases and J 9 bases, leaving 10 bases between the germline ends. CDR3 in amino acids: CASSGGTGSPLHF. CDR3 in DNA: TGTGCCAGCAGCGGGGGGACGGGTTCACCCCTCCACTTT. The full variable domain, with the rest looked up from reference TRBV9 and TRBJ1-6, is DSGVTQTPKHLITATGQRVTLRCSPRSGDLSVYWYQQSLDQGLQFLIQYYNGEERAKGNILERFSAQQFPDLHSELNLSSLELGDSALYFCASSGGTGSPLHFGNGTRLTVT.

V and J are TRBV20-1 and TRBJ2-3; D possibly corresponds to TRBD2 (6 bases). The CDR3 contains 15 residues. V was pared by 3 bases and J by 0 bases, with 13 bases between. Germline-derived CDR1 and CDR2 are DFQATT and SNEGSKA (reference sequence). The CDR3: CSASLQAGSTDTQYF. In nucleotides, the CDR3 is TGCAGTGCTAGTCTCCAAGCGGGTAGCACAGATACGCAGTATTTT.

V and J are TRBV2 and TRBJ2-1; no reliable D call. This CDR3 has 14 residues. Per germline, CDR1 SNHLY and CDR2 FYNNEI. Trimming cost V 7 bases and J 6 bases, with 16 bases left between them. DNA of the CDR3: TGTGCCAGCATTAAGCCGGGCTCCGGCAATGAGCAGTTCTTC. Its translation is CASIKPGSGNEQFF.

The rearrangement uses TRBV7-2 and TRBJ2-3; 9 nucleotides line up with TRBD2. CDR3 length: 16 amino acids. Trimming at V came to 5 bases and at J to 6 bases, leaving 12 bases not matched to a gene. The germline gives CDR1 SGHTA, CDR2 FQGNSA. The chain's CDR3 is CASSPPQAGGRDTQYF. CDR3 nucleotides: TGTGCCAGCAGCCCTCCCCAAGCGGGGGGTCGGGATACGCAGTATTTT.

This clone was counted between two and nine times. The V gene is TRBV30, the J gene TRBJ1-1; 7 positions match TRBD1. Losses at the gene ends were 5 bases for V and 1 base for J; bases not matched to a gene: 7. This CDR3 spans 14 amino acids. Germline CDR1 is GTSNPN and CDR2 is SVGIG (reference sequence). The CDR3 bases are TGTGCCTGGCGAAGGACAGGATGGAACACTGAAGCTTTCTTT. This codes for CAWRRTGWNTEAFF.

J is TRBJ2-1 and V is TRBV7-3; no clear D gene. Trimming pared 5 bases from V and 6 bases from J, leaving 14 bases between. The CDR3 consists of 14 residues. Germline V gene sequence: CDR1 SGHTA, CDR2 FQGTGA. The CDR3 DNA reads as TGTGCCAGCAGCCCGGGTGGCTGGGGCAATGAGCAGTTCTTC. Encoded protein: CASSPGGWGNEQFF.

The chain has TRBV5-5 and TRBJ2-7, with unresolved D. The germline V gene encodes CDR1 SGHKS and CDR2 YYEKEE (reference sequence). The V gene lost 2 bases and the J gene lost 0 bases, with 12 bases spanning the gap. This CDR3 spans 15 amino acids. CDR3 DNA sequence: TGTGCCAGCAGCTTACTTTCGGGTAGCTCCTACGAGCAGTACTTC. Its protein product is CASSLLSGSSYEQYF.

The genes are TRBV30 and TRBJ1-5; no reliable D call. V was shortened by 2 bases and J by 1 base, with 6 bases between the two germline ends. The length of the CDR3 is 13 residues. Germline V CDR1 and CDR2: GTSNPN, SVGIG (reference sequence). The CDR3 sequence: CAWSRKSNQPQHF. CDR3 nucleotide sequence: TGTGCCTGGAGTAGGAAAAGCAATCAGCCCCAGCATTTT.

J is TRBJ2-1 and V is TRBV7-6; TRBD1 might be the D (5 bases). Trimming left V 5 bases short and J 8 bases short, with 16 bases between. Germline CDR1 reads SGHVS; CDR2 reads FNYEAQ. The CDR3 is 14 amino acids. In DNA form, the CDR3 reads TGTGCCAGCAGCGGCAGGGCTTCCCTCGATGAGCAGTTCTTC. This codes for CASSGRASLDEQFF.